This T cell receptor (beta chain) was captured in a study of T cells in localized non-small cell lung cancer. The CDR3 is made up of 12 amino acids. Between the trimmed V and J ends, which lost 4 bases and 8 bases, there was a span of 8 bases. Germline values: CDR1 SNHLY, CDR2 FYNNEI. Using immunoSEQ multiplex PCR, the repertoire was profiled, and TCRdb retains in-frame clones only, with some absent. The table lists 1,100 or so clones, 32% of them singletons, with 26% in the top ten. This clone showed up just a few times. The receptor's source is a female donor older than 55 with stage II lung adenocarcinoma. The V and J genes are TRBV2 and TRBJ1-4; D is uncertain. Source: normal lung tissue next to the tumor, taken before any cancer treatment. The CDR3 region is CASSGVEEKLFF. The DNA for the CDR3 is TGTGCCAGCAGTGGGGTCGAAGAAAAACTGTTTTTT.